This record looks at one TCR beta chain sequence and its context. Its target is unknown. cDNA prepared by RNA extraction and subsequent reverse transcription served as the template for sequencing. Assay: immunoSEQ multiplex PCR; the TCRdb copy retains only in-frame clones and omits some. Among around 150,000 clones listed, around 62% were seen once. CDR3 length: 15 amino acids. Trimming removed 3 bases from V and 0 bases from J; junction bases left unmatched: 4. Germline V gives CDR1 SGHAT, CDR2 FQNNGV. These data come from a study of CD8+ T cells in alopecia areata. General study results and limits: Scalp sequencing captures resident alphabeta T cells of normal skin too. TCRs were shared less clearly across patients than in mice, possibly for HLA-related reasons. It was lesional scalp, especially alopecia totalis/universalis, that showed higher clonality than normal scalp.

Both CD4+ and CD8+ T cells were separated by sorting PBMCs. The V gene is TRBV11-2, the J gene TRBJ2-7; TRBD1 aligns across 8 bases. The origin of this receptor is a human donor in good health. Sequenced material: CD8+ T cells sorted from blood. This CDR3 reads CASSLRTGSSYEQYF. For the CDR3, the DNA is TGTGCCAGCAGCTTGAGGACAGGGAGCTCCTACGAGCAGTACTTC.